This paragraph reports one T cell receptor (beta chain). This clone was seen just once. This clone's antigen is unknown. Base-call qualities are not available, and no considerably larger clone is one nucleotide away. This entry comes from a study of radiotherapy plus CTLA-4 blockade in lung cancer (dated by TCRdb to 2017 to 2018). Regarding the research as a whole: Among the enrolled patients, about 19% had an objective response, and 25% to 40% reached disease control.

Library construction relied on the immunoSEQ multiplex PCR assay. Not all clones reach the TCRdb copy of this immuneACCESS table, which keeps in-frame sequences only. Checked studies attribute under half of the gap to unresolved V genes and leave the rest unexplained. This sample is represented by 35,000 or so clones; approximately 85% of them were singletons. In total, the top ten clones hold 5.8% of the sample. Focal radiation therapy combined with CTLA-4 blockade (ipilimumab) was tested in patients with chemo-refractory metastatic non-small-cell lung cancer. The paper's findings and limits, for the study overall: TCR clones derived from tumors expanded in peripheral blood after treatment with radiotherapy and ipilimumab. Increased serum interferon-beta after radiation, together with early dynamic changes in blood T cell clones, were reported to be the strongest predictors of response.

The sample was peripheral blood, taken from a patient treated with radiotherapy plus ipilimumab. The sequence was obtained from a human donor with non-small cell lung cancer who had stable disease on radiotherapy plus ipilimumab.

The sequence in DNA is TGTGCCAGCAGACTCGCCCCTGGCACAGATACGCAGTATTTT. Translated, it gives CASRLAPGTDTQYF. The sequence links TRBV2 to TRBJ2-3, with no confident D gene call. The germline V gene sets CDR1 to SNHLY and CDR2 to FYNNEI. Measured from the cysteine to the phenylalanine, the CDR3 is 14 residues long. CDR3 DNA only is kept here, 42 bases in frame from base 1. Cut back by 6 bases and 1 base, the V and J ends lie 11 bases apart.